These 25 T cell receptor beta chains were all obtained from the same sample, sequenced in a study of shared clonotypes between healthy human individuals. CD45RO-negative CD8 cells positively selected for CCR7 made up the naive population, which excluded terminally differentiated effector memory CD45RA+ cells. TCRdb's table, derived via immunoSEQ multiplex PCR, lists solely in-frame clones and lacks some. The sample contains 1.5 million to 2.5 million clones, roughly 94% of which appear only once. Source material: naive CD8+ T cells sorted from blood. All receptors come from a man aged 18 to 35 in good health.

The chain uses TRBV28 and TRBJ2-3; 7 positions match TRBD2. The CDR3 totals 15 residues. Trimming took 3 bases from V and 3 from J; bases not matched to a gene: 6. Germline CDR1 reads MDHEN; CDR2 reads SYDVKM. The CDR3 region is CASSFTSVITDTQYF. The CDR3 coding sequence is TGTGCCAGCAGTTTCACTAGCGTAATAACAGATACGCAGTATTTT.

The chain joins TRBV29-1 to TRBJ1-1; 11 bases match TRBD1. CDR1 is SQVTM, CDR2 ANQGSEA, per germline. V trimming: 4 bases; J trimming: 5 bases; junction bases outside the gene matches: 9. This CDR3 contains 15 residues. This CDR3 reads CSVVSDRGLGTEAFF. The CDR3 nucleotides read TGCAGCGTTGTTTCGGACAGGGGGCTAGGAACTGAAGCTTTCTTT. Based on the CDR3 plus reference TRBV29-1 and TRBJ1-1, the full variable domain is SAVISQKPSRDICQRGTSLTIQCQVDSQVTMMFWYRQQPGQSLTLIATANQGSEATYESGFVIDKFPISRPNLTFSTLTVSNMSPEDSSIYLCSVVSDRGLGTEAFFGQGTRLTVV.

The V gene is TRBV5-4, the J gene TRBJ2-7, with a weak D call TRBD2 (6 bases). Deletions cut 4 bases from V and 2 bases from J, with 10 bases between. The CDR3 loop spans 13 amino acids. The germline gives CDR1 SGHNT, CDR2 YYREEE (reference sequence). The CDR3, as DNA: TGTGCCAGCAGCGCGGGGAGTGCCTACGAGCAGTACTTC. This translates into CASSAGSAYEQYF.

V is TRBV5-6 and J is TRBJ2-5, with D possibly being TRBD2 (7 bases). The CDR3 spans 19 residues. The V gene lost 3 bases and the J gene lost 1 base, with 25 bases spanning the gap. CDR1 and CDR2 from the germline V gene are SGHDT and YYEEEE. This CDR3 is CASSSGGAWDSWGQETQYF. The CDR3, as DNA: TGTGCCAGCAGCTCTGGGGGGGCTTGGGATTCTTGGGGCCAAGAGACCCAGTACTTC.

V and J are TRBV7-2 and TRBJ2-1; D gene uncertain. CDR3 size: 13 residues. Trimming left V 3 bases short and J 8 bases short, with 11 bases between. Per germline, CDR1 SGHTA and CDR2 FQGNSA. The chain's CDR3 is CASSFGDGDEQFF. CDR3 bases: TGTGCCAGCAGCTTTGGGGATGGGGATGAGCAGTTCTTC.

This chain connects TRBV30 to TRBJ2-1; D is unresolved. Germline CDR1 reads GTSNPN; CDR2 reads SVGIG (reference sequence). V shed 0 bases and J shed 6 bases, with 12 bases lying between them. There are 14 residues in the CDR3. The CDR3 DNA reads TGTGCCTGGAGTGTAGGAATAGCCCGCAATGAGCAGTTCTTC. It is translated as CAWSVGIARNEQFF.

In DNA, the CDR3 is TGTGCCAGCAGTGCCGGACAGGGTTGGGGAAACACCATATATTTT. This codes for CASSAGQGWGNTIYF. J is TRBJ1-3 and V is TRBV25-1; TRBD1 matches at 8 bases. Germline CDR1 reads MGHDK; CDR2 reads SYGVNS. CDR3 size: 15 residues. Germline trimming cut 4 bases from V and 4 bases from J; bases unmatched to any gene: 6.

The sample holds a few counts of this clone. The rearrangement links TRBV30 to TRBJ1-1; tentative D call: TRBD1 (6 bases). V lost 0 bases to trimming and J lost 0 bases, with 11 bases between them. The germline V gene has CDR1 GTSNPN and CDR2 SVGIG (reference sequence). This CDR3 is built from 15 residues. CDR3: CAWSVGGGLNTEAFF. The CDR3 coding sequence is TGTGCCTGGAGTGTGGGAGGGGGATTGAACACTGAAGCTTTCTTT.

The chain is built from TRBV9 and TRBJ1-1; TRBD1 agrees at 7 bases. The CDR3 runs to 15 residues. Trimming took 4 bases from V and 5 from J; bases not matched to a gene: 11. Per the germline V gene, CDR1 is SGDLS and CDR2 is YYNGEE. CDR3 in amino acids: CASSPPIGGGTEAFF. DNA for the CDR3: TGTGCCAGCAGCCCCCCCATAGGGGGCGGAACTGAAGCTTTCTTT.

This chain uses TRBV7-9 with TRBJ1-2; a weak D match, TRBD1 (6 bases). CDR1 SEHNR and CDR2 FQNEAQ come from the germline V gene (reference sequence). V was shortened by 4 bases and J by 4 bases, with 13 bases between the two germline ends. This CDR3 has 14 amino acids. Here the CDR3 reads CASSSDTDSYGYTF. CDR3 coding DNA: TGTGCCAGCAGCTCGGACACGGACAGCTATGGCTACACCTTC.

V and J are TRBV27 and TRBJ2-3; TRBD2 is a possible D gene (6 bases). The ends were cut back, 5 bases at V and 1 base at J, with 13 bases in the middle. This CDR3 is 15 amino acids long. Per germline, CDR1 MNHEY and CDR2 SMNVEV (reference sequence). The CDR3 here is CASSAGLAGTDTQYF. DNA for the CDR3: TGTGCCAGCAGTGCGGGACTCGCGGGCACAGATACGCAGTATTTT.

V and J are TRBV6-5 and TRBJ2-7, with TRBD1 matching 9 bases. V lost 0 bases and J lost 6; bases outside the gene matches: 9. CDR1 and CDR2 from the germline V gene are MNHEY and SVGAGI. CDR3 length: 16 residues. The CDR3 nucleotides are TGTGCCAGCAGTTACTCTAGCAGGACAGGGGTTTCCGAGCAGTACTTC. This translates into CASSYSSRTGVSEQYF.

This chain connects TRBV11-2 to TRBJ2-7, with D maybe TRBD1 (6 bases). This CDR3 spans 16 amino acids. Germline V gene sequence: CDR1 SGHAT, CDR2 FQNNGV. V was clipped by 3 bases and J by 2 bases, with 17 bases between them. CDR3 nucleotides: TGTGCCAGCAGCTTGGCCCTCGGGACACCTACCTACGAGCAGTACTTC. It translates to CASSLALGTPTYEQYF. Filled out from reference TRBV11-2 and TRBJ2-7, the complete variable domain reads EAGVAQSPRYKIIEKRQSVAFWCNPISGHATLYWYQQILGQGPKLLIQFQNNGVVDDSQLPKDRFSAERLKGVDSTLKIQPAKLEDSAVYLCASSLALGTPTYEQYFGPGTRLTVT.

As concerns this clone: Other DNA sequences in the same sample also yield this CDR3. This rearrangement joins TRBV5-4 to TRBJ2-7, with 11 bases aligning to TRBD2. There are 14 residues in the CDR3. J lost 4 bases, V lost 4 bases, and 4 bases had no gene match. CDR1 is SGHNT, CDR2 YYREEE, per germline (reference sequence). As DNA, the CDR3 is TGTGCCAGCAGCCTCGGGACTAGCGGTTACGAGCAGTACTTC. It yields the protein CASSLGTSGYEQYF. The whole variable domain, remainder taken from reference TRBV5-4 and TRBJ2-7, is ETGVTQSPTHLIKTRGQQVTLRCSSQSGHNTVSWYQQALGQGPQFIFQYYREEENGRGNFPPRFSGLQFPNYSSELNVNALELDDSALYLCASSLGTSGYEQYFGPGTRLTVT.

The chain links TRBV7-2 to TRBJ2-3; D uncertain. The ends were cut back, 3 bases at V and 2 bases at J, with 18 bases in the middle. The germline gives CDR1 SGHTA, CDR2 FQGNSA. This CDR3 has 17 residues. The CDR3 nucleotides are TGTGCCAGCAGCTTGTTGACGGGTCATCCAACCACAGATACGCAGTATTTT. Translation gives CASSLLTGHPTTDTQYF.

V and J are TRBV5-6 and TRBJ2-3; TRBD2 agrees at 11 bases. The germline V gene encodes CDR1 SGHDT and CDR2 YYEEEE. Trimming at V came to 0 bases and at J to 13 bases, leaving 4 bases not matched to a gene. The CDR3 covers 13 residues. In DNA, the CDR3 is TGTGCCAGCAGCTTGGCTAGCGGGGGGCAGGAGTATTTT. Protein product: CASSLASGGQEYF. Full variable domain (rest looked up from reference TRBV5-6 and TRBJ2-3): DAGVTQSPTHLIKTRGQQVTLRCSPKSGHDTVSWYQQALGQGPQFIFQYYEEEERQRGNFPDRFSGHQFPNYSSELNVNALLLGDSALYLCASSLASGGQEYFGPGTRLTVL.

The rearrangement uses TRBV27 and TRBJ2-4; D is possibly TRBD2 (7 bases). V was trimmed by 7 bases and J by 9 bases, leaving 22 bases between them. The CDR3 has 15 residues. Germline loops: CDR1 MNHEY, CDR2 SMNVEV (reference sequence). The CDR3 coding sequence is TGTGCCAGCACACCTGGGGGGGAGGGGGTGGGCATTCAGTACTTC. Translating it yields CASTPGGEGVGIQYF.

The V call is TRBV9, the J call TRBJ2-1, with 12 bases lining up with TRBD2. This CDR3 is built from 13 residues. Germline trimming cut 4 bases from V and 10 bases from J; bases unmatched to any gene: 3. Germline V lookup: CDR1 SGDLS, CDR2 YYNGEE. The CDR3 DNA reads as TGTGCCAGCAGCATCGGACTAGCGGGAGAGCAGTTCTTC. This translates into CASSIGLAGEQFF.

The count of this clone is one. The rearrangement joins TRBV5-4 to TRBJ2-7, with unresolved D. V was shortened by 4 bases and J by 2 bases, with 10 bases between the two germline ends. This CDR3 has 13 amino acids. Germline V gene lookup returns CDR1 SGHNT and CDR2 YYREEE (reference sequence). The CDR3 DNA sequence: TGTGCCAGCAGCCCAGAACTCACCTACGAGCAGTACTTC. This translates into CASSPELTYEQYF.

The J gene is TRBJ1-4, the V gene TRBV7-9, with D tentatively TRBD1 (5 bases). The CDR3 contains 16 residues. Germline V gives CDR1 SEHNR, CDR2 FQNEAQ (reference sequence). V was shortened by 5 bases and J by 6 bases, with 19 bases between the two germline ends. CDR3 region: CASSHEWGGPDEKLFF. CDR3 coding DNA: TGTGCCAGCAGCCATGAGTGGGGGGGTCCCGATGAAAAACTGTTTTTT.

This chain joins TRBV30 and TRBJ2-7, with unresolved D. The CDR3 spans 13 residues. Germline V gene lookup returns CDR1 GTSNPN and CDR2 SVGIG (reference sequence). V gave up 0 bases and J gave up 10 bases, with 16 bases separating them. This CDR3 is CAWSVQSADNQYF. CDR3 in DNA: TGTGCCTGGAGTGTACAGTCGGCCGACAATCAGTACTTC.

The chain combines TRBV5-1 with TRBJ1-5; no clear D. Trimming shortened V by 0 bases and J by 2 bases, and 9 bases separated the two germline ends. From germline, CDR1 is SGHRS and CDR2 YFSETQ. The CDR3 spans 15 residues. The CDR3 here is CASSLDGFGNQPQHF. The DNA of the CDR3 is TGCGCCAGCAGCTTGGATGGGTTTGGCAATCAGCCCCAGCATTTT.

CDR3 DNA: TGCGCCAGCAGCGGGCCTTACAATGAGCAGTTCTTC. It is translated as CASSGPYNEQFF. The chain links TRBV10-1 to TRBJ2-1; no firm D call. The ends were cut back, 6 bases at V and 4 bases at J, with 7 bases in the middle. Germline assignment: CDR1 WNHNN and CDR2 SYGVQD (reference sequence). The CDR3 runs 12 residues.

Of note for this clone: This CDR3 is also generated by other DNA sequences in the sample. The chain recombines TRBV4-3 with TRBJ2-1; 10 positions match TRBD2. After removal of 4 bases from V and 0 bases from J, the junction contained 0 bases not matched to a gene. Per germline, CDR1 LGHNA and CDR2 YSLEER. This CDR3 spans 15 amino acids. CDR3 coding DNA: TGCGCCAGCAGCCCTAGCGGGGGCTCCTACAATGAGCAGTTCTTC. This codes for CASSPSGGSYNEQFF.

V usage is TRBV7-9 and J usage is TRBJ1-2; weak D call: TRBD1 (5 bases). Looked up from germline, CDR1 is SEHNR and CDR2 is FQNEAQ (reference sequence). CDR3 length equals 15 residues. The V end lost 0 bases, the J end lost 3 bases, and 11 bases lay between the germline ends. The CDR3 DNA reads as TGTGCCAGCAGCTTAGCGGAGGGCAGGGACTATGGCTACACCTTC. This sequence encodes CASSLAEGRDYGYTF.